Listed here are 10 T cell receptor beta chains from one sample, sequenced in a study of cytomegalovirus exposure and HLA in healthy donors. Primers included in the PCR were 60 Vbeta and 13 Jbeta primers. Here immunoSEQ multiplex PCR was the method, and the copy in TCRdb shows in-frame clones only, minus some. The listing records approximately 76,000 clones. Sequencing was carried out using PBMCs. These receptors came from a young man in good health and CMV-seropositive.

CDR3 bases: TGTGCCAGCAGTAGACAGGGAGTGAACACCGGGGAGCTGTTTTTT. Protein sequence: CASSRQGVNTGELFF. The chain recombines TRBV6-5 with TRBJ2-2, with 7 positions matching TRBD1. This CDR3 is built from 15 residues. Trimming at V came to 5 bases and at J to 1 base, leaving 4 bases not matched to a gene. Germline V gene sequence: CDR1 MNHEY, CDR2 SVGAGI.

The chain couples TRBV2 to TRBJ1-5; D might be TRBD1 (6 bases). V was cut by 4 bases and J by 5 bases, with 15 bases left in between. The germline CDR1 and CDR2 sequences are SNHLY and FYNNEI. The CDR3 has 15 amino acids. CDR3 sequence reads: CASSVGQGSHQPQHF. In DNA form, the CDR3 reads TGTGCCAGCAGTGTGGGGCAGGGGAGTCATCAGCCCCAGCATTTT.

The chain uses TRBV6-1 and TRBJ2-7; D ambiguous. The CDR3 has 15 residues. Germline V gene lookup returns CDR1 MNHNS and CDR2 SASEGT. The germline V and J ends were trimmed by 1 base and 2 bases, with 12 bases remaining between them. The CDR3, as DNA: TGTGCCAGCAGTGAAGGGCCGACGGGTCCCTACGAGCAGTACTTC. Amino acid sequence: CASSEGPTGPYEQYF.

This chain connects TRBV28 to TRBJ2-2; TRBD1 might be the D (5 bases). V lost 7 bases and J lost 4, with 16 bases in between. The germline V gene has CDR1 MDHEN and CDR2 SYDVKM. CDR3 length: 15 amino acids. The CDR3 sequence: CASTFRQGSTGELFF. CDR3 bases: TGTGCCAGCACTTTCAGGCAGGGAAGCACCGGGGAGCTGTTTTTT.

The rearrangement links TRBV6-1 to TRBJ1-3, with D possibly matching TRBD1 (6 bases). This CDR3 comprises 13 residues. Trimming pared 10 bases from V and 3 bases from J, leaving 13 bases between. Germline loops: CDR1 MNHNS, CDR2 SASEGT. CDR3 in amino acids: CAIPNRVGNTIYF. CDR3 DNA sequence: TGTGCCATCCCAAACAGGGTTGGAAACACCATATATTTT.

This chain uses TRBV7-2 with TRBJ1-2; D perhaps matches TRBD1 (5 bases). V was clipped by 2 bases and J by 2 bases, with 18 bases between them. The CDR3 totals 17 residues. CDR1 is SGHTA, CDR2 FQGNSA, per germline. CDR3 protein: CASSLRPFGGGNYGYTF. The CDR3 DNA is TGTGCCAGCAGCTTAAGGCCTTTCGGGGGGGGGAACTATGGCTACACCTTC.

The CDR3 here is CASSSGISSGNTIYF. CDR3 coding DNA: TGTGCCAGCAGCTCAGGGATTAGTTCTGGAAACACCATATATTTT. This chain links TRBV7-9 with TRBJ1-3; D might be TRBD1 (5 bases). Trimming took 4 bases from V and 1 from J, leaving 11 bases between them. Germline values: CDR1 SEHNR, CDR2 FQNEAQ (reference sequence). The CDR3 totals 15 residues.

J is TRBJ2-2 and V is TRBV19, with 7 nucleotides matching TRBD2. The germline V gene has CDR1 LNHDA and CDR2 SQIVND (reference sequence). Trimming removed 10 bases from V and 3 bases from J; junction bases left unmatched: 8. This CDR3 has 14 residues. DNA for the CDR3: TGTGCCACTAAAACTGGGGGGGACACCGGGGAGCTGTTTTTT. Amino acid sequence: CATKTGGDTGELFF.

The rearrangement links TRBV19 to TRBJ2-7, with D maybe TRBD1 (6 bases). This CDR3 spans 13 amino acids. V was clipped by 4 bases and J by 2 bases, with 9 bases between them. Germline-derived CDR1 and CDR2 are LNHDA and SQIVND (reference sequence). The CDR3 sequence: CASSKGTPYEQYF. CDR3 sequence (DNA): TGTGCCAGTAGTAAAGGGACACCCTACGAGCAGTACTTC.

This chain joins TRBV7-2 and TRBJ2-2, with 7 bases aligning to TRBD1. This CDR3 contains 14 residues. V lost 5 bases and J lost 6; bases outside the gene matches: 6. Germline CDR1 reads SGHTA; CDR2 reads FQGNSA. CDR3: CASSQTGTPGELFF. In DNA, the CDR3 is TGTGCCAGCAGCCAGACAGGGACCCCCGGGGAGCTGTTTTTT.